Below, one T cell receptor beta chain is given with its context. The clone's antigen remains unknown. Base quality data are lacking; no much larger clone is found one base away. The source of the sample is a study of T cells in localized non-small cell lung cancer (dated by TCRdb to about 2020). As for the study more broadly: The study analyzed T cell repertoires of a few hundred early-stage NSCLC patients, comparing tumors and uninvolved tumor-adjacent lungs. All 250 or so NSCLC patients in the cohort were treatment-naive and had localized lung tumors that were resected. NSCLC patients had a mean age of approximately 66 years, and around 130 were male and 107 female. Study-wide findings and limitations: Of the top 100 tumor clones, a median of roughly 53 were detected in paired uninvolved adjacent lung; 28 were also among that lung's top 100. Because multi-region tumor sequencing was not done, intratumor heterogeneity could not be ruled out. Higher blood T cell density associated with longer overall survival, while higher adjacent-lung clonality associated with shorter survival. Uninvolved tumor-adjacent lung showed the highest T cell clonality, higher than tumor, which suggests more focused antigenic responses in the uninvolved tumor-adjacent lung. Because the study design was exploratory, TCR variables were selected using unadjusted p-values without false-discovery rate correction.

Trimming at the junction amounts to 3 bases on V and 1 base on J, and the germline ends lie 7 bases apart. Measured from the cysteine to the phenylalanine, the CDR3 is 14 residues long. The DNA shown is the 42-base CDR3, in frame from base 1. CDR1 and CDR2 were assigned from the germline V gene as KGHSH and LQKENI. TCR beta CDR3 regions were sequenced from DNA using the immunoSEQ Assay. On the authors' methods: T cell density was computed as TCR beta template counts normalized to usable DNA estimated by amplifying housekeeping genes. Richness was estimated with the preseqR package, extrapolating to 400,000 templates for PBMC samples and 120,000 templates for tissue samples. Clonality was calculated as one minus Pielou's evenness. To identify tissue-enriched TCRs, differential abundance testing was run on productive amino-acid clonotypes with a minimum total count of 5 and an alpha of 0.1. The Jaccard Index and the Morisita Overlap Index were used to quantify repertoire overlap between compartments. GLIPH grouped TCR beta CDR3s together with public tetramer-defined viral CDR3s, and a viral motif had to include at least three viral sequences and show V-gene enrichment. As stored in TCRdb, this immuneACCESS dataset retains in-frame rearrangements with V and J assigned. A fraction of the clones does not appear; measured against another copy, unresolved V genes explain less than half of the discrepancy, and the remainder lacks a known reason. That table gives V, J and clone size, and the DNA gave D and trimming. The sample table lists about 59,000 clones, over 85% of them with a count of one. Clones ranked in the top ten supply approximately 22% of the sample.

At diagnosis, peripheral blood, uninvolved tumor-adjacent lung and tumor were collected and stored as a combination of fresh-frozen and FFPE material. For TCR repertoire profiling, the blood samples were analyzed as peripheral blood mononuclear cells. Recombination connected TRBV18 to TRBJ1-5; the D gene identity is not certain. The specimen was peripheral blood, collected before any cancer treatment. The sequence was collected from a man between 40 and 70 years old with stage I squamous cell lung carcinoma. The nucleotide sequence reads as follows: TGTGCCAGCTCACCGGAGGGAAGCAATCAGCCCCAGCATTTT. This yields the protein CASSPEGSNQPQHF.